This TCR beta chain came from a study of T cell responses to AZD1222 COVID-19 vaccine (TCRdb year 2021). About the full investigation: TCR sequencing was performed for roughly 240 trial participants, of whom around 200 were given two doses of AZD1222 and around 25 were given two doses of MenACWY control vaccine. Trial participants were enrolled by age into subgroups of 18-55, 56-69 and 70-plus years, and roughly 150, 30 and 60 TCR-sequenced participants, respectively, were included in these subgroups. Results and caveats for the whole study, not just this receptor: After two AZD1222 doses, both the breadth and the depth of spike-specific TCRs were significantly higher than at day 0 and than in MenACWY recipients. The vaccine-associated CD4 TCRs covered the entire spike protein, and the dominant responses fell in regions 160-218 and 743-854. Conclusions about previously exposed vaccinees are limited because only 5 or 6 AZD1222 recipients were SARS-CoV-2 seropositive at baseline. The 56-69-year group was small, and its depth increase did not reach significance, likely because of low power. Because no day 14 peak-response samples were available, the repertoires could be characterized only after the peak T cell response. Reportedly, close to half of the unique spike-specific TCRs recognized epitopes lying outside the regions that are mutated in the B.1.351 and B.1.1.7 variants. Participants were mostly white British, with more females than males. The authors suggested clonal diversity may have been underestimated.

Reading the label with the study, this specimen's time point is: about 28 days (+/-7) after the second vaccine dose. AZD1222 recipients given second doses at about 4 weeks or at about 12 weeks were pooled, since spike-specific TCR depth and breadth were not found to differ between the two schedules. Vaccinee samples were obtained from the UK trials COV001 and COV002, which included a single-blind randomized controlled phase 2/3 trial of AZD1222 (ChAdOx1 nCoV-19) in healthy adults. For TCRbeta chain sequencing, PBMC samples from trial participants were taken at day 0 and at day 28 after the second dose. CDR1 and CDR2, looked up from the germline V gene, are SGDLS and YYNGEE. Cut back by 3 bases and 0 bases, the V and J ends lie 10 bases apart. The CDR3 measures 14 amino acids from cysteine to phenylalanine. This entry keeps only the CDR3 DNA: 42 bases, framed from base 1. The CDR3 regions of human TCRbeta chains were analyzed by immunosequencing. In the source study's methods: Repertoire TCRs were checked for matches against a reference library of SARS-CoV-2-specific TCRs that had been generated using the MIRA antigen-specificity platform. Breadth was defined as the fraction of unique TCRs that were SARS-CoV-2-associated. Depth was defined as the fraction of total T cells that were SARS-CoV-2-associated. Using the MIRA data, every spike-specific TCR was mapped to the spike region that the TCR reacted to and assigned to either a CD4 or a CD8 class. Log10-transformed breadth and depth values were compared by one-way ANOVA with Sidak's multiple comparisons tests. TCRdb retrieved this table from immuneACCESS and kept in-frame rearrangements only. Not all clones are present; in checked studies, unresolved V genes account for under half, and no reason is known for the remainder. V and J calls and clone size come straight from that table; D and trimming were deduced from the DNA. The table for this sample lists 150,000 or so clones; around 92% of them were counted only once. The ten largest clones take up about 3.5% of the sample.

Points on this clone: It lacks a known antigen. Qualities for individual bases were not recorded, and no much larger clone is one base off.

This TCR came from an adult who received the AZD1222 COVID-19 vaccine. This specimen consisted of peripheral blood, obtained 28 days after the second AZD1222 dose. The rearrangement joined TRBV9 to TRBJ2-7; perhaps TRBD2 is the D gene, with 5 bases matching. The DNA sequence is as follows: TGTGCCAGCAGCGCTAGCCTGGGCTCCTACGAGCAGTACTTC. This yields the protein CASSASLGSYEQYF. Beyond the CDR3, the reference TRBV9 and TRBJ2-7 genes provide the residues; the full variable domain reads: DSGVTQTPKHLITATGQRVTLRCSPRSGDLSVYWYQQSLDQGLQFLIQYYNGEERAKGNILERFSAQQFPDLHSELNLSSLELGDSALYFCASSASLGSYEQYFGPGTRLTVT.